This T cell receptor (beta chain) was retrieved from a study of blood T cell repertoires in COVID-19. Whole-study context: T cells, B-cell-depleted T cells, or PBMCs supplied cDNA or gDNA.

V dropped 6 bases and J dropped 3 bases, with 14 bases sitting between them. The CDR3 contains 14 residues. CDR1 and CDR2 from the germline V gene are MNHEY and SVGAGI. TCRdb's table, derived via immunoSEQ multiplex PCR, lists solely in-frame clones and lacks some. This table has around 290,000 clones, about 86% appearing once. V and J are TRBV6-5 and TRBJ1-2; D perhaps matches TRBD1 (6 bases). The clonotype comes from a woman in her 70s with COVID-19, enrolled during active disease. Sequenced input: peripheral blood. In nucleotides, the CDR3 is TGTGCCAGCAGAACACCTAGGGGGTACTATGGCTACACCTTC. This gives the protein CASRTPRGYYGYTF.